The 10 T cell receptor beta chains given below trace back to one sample, sequenced in a study of CD8+ T cells in alopecia areata. Following extraction, RNA underwent reverse transcription to cDNA, which served as the sequencing template. TCRdb's copy holds only in-frame clones and misses some; the assay was immunoSEQ multiplex PCR. This sample carries about 110,000 clones, none of them present only once. The sample comprised lesional skin. These receptors were taken from a C3H/HeJ mouse with alopecia areata. MHC haplotype of the mouse line: H2-k.

This clone was detected only a few times. Genes and germline are mouse. Read data end 4 residues before the CDR3 end; the end is taken from the germline J gene. The V and J genes are TRBV31 and TRBJ1-4; TRBD1 aligns across 10 bases. The V gene's germline CDR1 is GKSSPN and CDR2 SITVG. The CDR3 spans 16 residues. With 2 bases clipped from V and 2 bases from J, the junction kept 5 bases outside the gene matches. CDR3 region: CAWSSGTGESNERLFF. The sequenced CDR3 bases are TGTGCCTGGAGTTCCGGGACAGGGGAGTCCAACGAA.

With respect to this clone: Gene and germline names: mouse. From the germline J gene comes the end of the CDR3, since the read stops 4 residues before it. The gene calls are TRBV13-3 and TRBJ1-2, with D perhaps TRBD1 (6 bases). Per germline, CDR1 NNHDY and CDR2 SYVADS. V lost 4 bases and J 1 base, leaving 14 bases between the germline ends. This CDR3 has 15 amino acids. The CDR3 loop is CASSFLRDKNSDYTF. Partial CDR3 DNA: TGTGCCAGCAGTTTCCTCCGGGACAAAAACTCC.

This clone has a handful of counts. Mouse germline and gene names are used. The sequenced fragment ends 4 residues before the CDR3 boundary, so the rest is inferred from the germline J gene. The chain recombines TRBV1 with TRBJ2-5; TRBD1 aligns across 9 bases. V trimming: 3 bases; J trimming: 0 bases; junction bases outside the gene matches: 4. The CDR3 totals 16 residues. Germline values: CDR1 NSQYPW, CDR2 LRSPGD (reference sequence). The CDR3 here is CTCSAGQGLNQDTQYF. The CDR3 bases that were read are TGCACCTGCAGTGCTGGACAGGGGCTTAACCAAGAC.

A note on this clone: Genes and germline come from the mouse. With the read ending 4 residues before the CDR3 end, the germline J gene is used to fill in that end. V is TRBV19 and J is TRBJ1-2; 7 nucleotides agree with TRBD1. The CDR3 sequence is 13 residues long. The trim removed 3 bases at V and 4 bases at J, leaving 3 bases unmatched. Germline V gene data show CDR1 as FNHDT and CDR2 as SITEND (reference sequence). CDR3 protein: CASSRDRVSDYTF. The CDR3 bases that were read are TGTGCCAGCAGTAGAGACAGGGTCTCC.

As regards this clone: Genes here carry mouse names. The DNA ends 4 residues before the CDR3 does, and the rest of the CDR3 is filled in from the germline J gene. The rearrangement uses TRBV13-1 and TRBJ2-3; 7 bases map to TRBD1. V shed 3 bases, J shed 0 bases, and the junction held 4 bases outside the gene matches. Germline V lookup: CDR1 NSHNY, CDR2 SYGAGN. The CDR3 has 15 residues. CDR3 DNA (partial): TGTGCCAGCAGTGGCGGGACAGAAAGTGCAGAA. Protein: CASSGGTESAE. The whole CDR3 sequence is CASSGGTESAETLYF.

With respect to this clone: Gene and germline names: mouse. The read terminates 4 residues before the CDR3 end, so the remaining end is supplied by the germline J gene. The V gene is TRBV19, the J gene TRBJ2-5; the D is unclear. The CDR3 length is 11 residues. Germline V lookup: CDR1 FNHDT, CDR2 SITEND (reference sequence). This chain's CDR3 is CASSSSDTQYF. Partial CDR3 DNA: TGTGCCAGCAGTTCCTCAGAC.

This clone was seen only a few times. Genes and germline are mouse. The observed sequence ends 4 residues before the CDR3 terminus, with the missing tail filled in from the germline J gene. This sequence joins TRBV19 and TRBJ1-4; a weak D match, TRBD1 (5 bases). Germline V CDR1 and CDR2: FNHDT, SITEND (reference sequence). Trimming removed 5 bases from V and 2 bases from J, with 16 bases in between. This CDR3 is built from 16 residues. The CDR3 here is CASRITHQGSNERLFF. Partial CDR3 DNA: TGTGCCAGCAGGATAACCCATCAGGGATCCAACGAA.

This clone was seen only a few times. Genes and germline are mouse. The read ends 4 residues before the CDR3 terminus; that terminus is restored from the germline J gene. The same CDR3 is also encoded by other DNA sequences in this sample. The chain uses TRBV1 and TRBJ2-2; the D gene is possibly TRBD2 (6 bases). The germline gives CDR1 NSQYPW, CDR2 LRSPGD (reference sequence). The ends were cut back, 3 bases at V and 2 bases at J, with 10 bases in the middle. This CDR3 spans 15 amino acids. CDR3 bases read: TGCACCTGCAGTGCTGGGGGTCTGAACACCGGG. Encoded protein: CTCSAGGLNTG. The entire CDR3 is CTCSAGGLNTGQLYF.

A few counts support this clone. Gene names refer to mouse genes. The part of the CDR3 DNA that was read is TGTGCCAGCAGTAGACTGGGGGGGACTAACTATGCT. Translation: CASSRLGGTNYA. The complete CDR3 sequence is CASSRLGGTNYAEQFF. V usage is TRBV19 and J usage is TRBJ2-1; 11 nucleotides align to TRBD2. The read gets to within 4 residues of the CDR3 end, and the germline J gene fills in the rest. Trimming took 3 bases from V and 0 from J; bases not matched to a gene: 2. The CDR3 totals 16 residues. Germline V gives CDR1 FNHDT, CDR2 SITEND (reference sequence).

This clone was counted a few times. Mouse names are used for the genes. Sequencing ends 4 residues short of the CDR3 end; the germline J gene provides the rest. The chain combines TRBV13-3 with TRBJ1-1; D might be TRBD1 (6 bases). With 3 bases removed from V and 0 bases from J, the gap between germline ends came to 12 bases. The CDR3 totals 15 residues. Germline loops: CDR1 NNHDY, CDR2 SYVADS. CDR3 DNA (partial): TGTGCCAGCAGTGCAGGGGACAATGCAAACACA. Amino acids: CASSAGDNANT. The CDR3, in full, reads CASSAGDNANTEVFF.